The TCR beta chain under discussion was sequenced for a study of sequential checkpoint blockade in melanoma. Study in general: About two dozen patients had tumor biopsies before treatment and at week 13.

V was cut by 3 bases and J by 4 bases, with 12 bases left in between. The CDR3 length is 14 residues. Per germline, CDR1 SGHVS and CDR2 FNYEAQ. Regarding treatment: randomized to nivolumab then ipilimumab (arm A) or the reverse (arm B). Sequencing was performed with immunoSEQ multiplex PCR; in TCRdb, only in-frame clones are kept and a portion is missing. This repertoire shows around 10,000 clones, around 30% found once; its top ten account for roughly 24%. Material: tumor tissue (inferred from file names), obtained from a patient given nivolumab and ipilimumab in sequence. This chain joins TRBV7-6 and TRBJ1-2; tentative D call: TRBD1 (5 bases). The clonotype was recovered from a human donor with melanoma. The CDR3 sequence is CASSLAGGTYGYTF. The CDR3 nucleotides are TGTGCCAGCAGCTTGGCGGGCGGGACCTATGGCTACACCTTC. Looking up the rest from reference TRBV7-6 and TRBJ1-2 gives the full variable domain: GAGVSQSPRYKVTKRGQDVALRCDPISGHVSLYWYRQALGQGPEFLTYFNYEAQQDKSGLPNDRFSAERPEGSISTLTIQRTEQRDSAMYRCASSLAGGTYGYTFGSGTRLTVV.